Shown below are 2 T cell receptor beta chains from a single sample sequenced in a study of blood T cell repertoires in COVID-19. The assay was immunoSEQ multiplex PCR, and TCRdb's table has in-frame clones only and misses some. The sample consists of around 250,000 clones, approximately 82% of them appearing once. The specimen sequenced was peripheral blood. These receptor sequences come from a man aged 25 to 40 who had recovered from COVID-19.

This clone was counted between two and nine times. The rearrangement joins TRBV15 to TRBJ2-7; tentative D call: TRBD2 (6 bases). There are 15 residues in the CDR3. V gave up 5 bases and J gave up 3 bases, with 17 bases separating them. CDR1 is LNHNV, CDR2 YYDKDF, per germline (reference sequence). DNA for the CDR3: TGTGCCACCAGCCCAGGGCGGGACGGATTCTACGAGCAGTACGTC. Its translation is CATSPGRDGFYEQYV.

The chain is built from TRBV5-1 and TRBJ2-7; 8 bases agree with TRBD2. Germline CDR1 is SGHRS and CDR2 is YFSETQ. This CDR3 is built from 15 residues. Germline trimming cut 0 bases from V and 3 bases from J; bases unmatched to any gene: 5. Here the CDR3 reads CASSLDGGGIYEQYF. The CDR3 nucleotides are TGCGCCAGCAGCTTGGATGGCGGGGGGATCTACGAGCAGTACTTC.